This T cell receptor beta chain was obtained from a study of spatial heterogeneity in lung cancer. The overall study: There were consistently more beta-chain sequences detected than alpha-chain sequences.

Germline CDR1 SGHVS, CDR2 FQNEAQ. Trimming left V 1 base short and J 0 bases short, with 9 bases between. The length of the CDR3 is 15 residues. As regards this clonotype: Antigen: not known.

Regarding the study as a whole: The study found ubiquitous expanded tumor TCRs in blood more at resection than follow-up.

Carried by each TCR cDNA molecule was a unique molecular identifier. TCRdb analysed the 5' RACE reads with MiXCR anew, one entry per CDR3 protein. This table holds 50,000 or so distinct CDR3 sequences, 6.5% to 8% found once. Time point defined: sample taken at primary tumor resection. The study sequenced unsorted whole RNA from tumor, nontumor lung or frozen PBMC. This chain connects TRBV7-8 to TRBJ1-1, with TRBD1 as a possible D gene (5 bases). This specimen consisted of PBMCs, obtained at surgery. This clonotype originated in a female donor with early-stage non-small cell lung cancer. The CDR3 DNA reads TGTGCCAGCAGCTTAGTTCAGGGAATGAACACTGAAGCTTTCTTT. This translates into CASSLVQGMNTEAFF. Variable domain in full (rest from reference TRBV7-8 and TRBJ1-1): GAGVSQSPRYKVAKRGQDVALRCDPISGHVSLFWYQQALGQGPEFLTYFQNEAQLDKSGLPSDRFFAERPEGSVSTLKIQRTQQEDSAVYLCASSLVQGMNTEAFFGQGTRLTVV.